Shown below are 12 T cell receptor beta chains from a single sample sequenced in a study of PD-1 blockade in classical Hodgkin lymphoma. Sequenced by immunoSEQ multiplex PCR; TCRdb stores in-frame clones only, minus some. The table has over 70,000 clones, approximately 88% seen once. Each patient relapsed following autologous stem cell transplantation, and prior brentuximab vedotin exposure differed. Source: peripheral blood mononuclear cells (PBMCs), taken at baseline. These receptor sequences come from a human donor with classical Hodgkin lymphoma.

The genes are TRBV5-1 and TRBJ2-2; TRBD1 matches at 7 bases. With 3 bases clipped from V and 7 bases from J, the junction kept 0 bases outside the gene matches. Germline-derived CDR1 and CDR2 are SGHRS and YFSETQ. The CDR3 length is 12 residues. The CDR3 loop is CASSWDSGELFF. The DNA for the CDR3 is TGCGCCAGCAGCTGGGACAGCGGGGAGCTGTTTTTT.

This clone showed up just a few times. The chain uses TRBV10-2 and TRBJ2-5; 11 nucleotides align to TRBD2. The J segment lost 5 bases and the V segment lost 4 bases, leaving 6 bases of the junction unmatched. This CDR3 is built from 15 residues. The germline V gene encodes CDR1 WSHSY and CDR2 SAAADI. CDR3 DNA sequence: TGCGCCAGCAGTGTCCTAGCGGGGGGTAGGGAGACCCAGTACTTC. This gives the protein CASSVLAGGRETQYF.

The table lists this clone with a few counts. The chain combines TRBV9 with TRBJ1-2; a weak D match, TRBD1 (5 bases). This CDR3 has 16 amino acids. V was shortened by 0 bases and J by 3 bases, with 15 bases between the two germline ends. Germline V gene sequence: CDR1 SGDLS, CDR2 YYNGEE. This CDR3 is CASSVEGQGGHYGYTF. The CDR3 DNA sequence: TGTGCCAGCAGCGTAGAGGGGCAGGGCGGCCACTATGGCTACACCTTC.

CDR3 DNA: TGTGCCAGCAGCCCTGGGGGATCGAACACTGAAGCTTTCTTT. Translated, it gives CASSPGGSNTEAFF. V usage is TRBV4-2 and J usage is TRBJ1-1, with TRBD1 as a possible D gene (5 bases). Germline values: CDR1 LGHNA, CDR2 YNFKEQ. Trimming took off 4 bases at V and 1 base at J, with 10 bases between the two ends. This CDR3 comprises 14 residues.

The rearrangement links TRBV28 to TRBJ1-2, with TRBD1 matching over 8 bases. V trimming: 6 bases; J trimming: 4 bases; junction bases outside the gene matches: 4. The CDR3 is 13 amino acids. CDR1 and CDR2 (germline): MDHEN, SYDVKM. CDR3 loop: CASSQDRAYGYTF. CDR3 coding DNA: TGTGCCAGCAGCCAGGACAGGGCCTATGGCTACACCTTC.

The chain employs TRBV6-1 and TRBJ1-1; D perhaps matches TRBD1 (6 bases). CDR1 and CDR2 (germline): MNHNS, SASEGT. This CDR3 has 14 residues. The ends were cut back, 2 bases at V and 4 bases at J, with 11 bases in the middle. The CDR3 sequence: CASSEPRTVTEAFF. The CDR3 nucleotides read TGTGCCAGCAGTGAACCGCGGACAGTCACTGAAGCTTTCTTT.

The chain couples TRBV6-5 to TRBJ1-5; D uncertain. The length of the CDR3 is 14 residues. From germline, CDR1 is MNHEY and CDR2 SVGAGI. V gave up 5 bases and J gave up 3 bases, with 11 bases separating them. CDR3 protein: CASSRRAHNQPQHF. CDR3 nucleotide sequence: TGTGCCAGCAGTCGCCGGGCCCACAATCAGCCCCAGCATTTT.

The genes are TRBV7-9 and TRBJ1-2; 11 bases are a match to TRBD1. Germline V gene sequence: CDR1 SEHNR, CDR2 FQNEAQ (reference sequence). After removal of 5 bases from V and 2 bases from J, the junction contained 10 bases not matched to a gene. The CDR3 is made up of 17 amino acids. The chain's CDR3 is CASSRIGTGGTNYGYTF. CDR3 DNA: TGTGCCAGCAGCCGCATCGGGACAGGGGGAACGAACTATGGCTACACCTTC.

This clone was seen once. The chain recombines TRBV6-5 with TRBJ1-5, with D possibly being TRBD1 (6 bases). CDR1 MNHEY and CDR2 SVGAGI come from the germline V gene. The CDR3 covers 15 residues. Deletions cut 6 bases from V and 3 bases from J, with 15 bases between. The DNA of the CDR3 is TGTGCCAGCAGGTCCCTGGGGGGGCCCAATCAGCCCCAGCATTTT. As protein: CASRSLGGPNQPQHF.

This chain joins TRBV5-1 and TRBJ2-1; 9 nucleotides align to TRBD2. This CDR3 spans 15 amino acids. CDR1 is SGHRS, CDR2 YFSETQ, per germline. V dropped 0 bases and J dropped 10; count of bases not matched to a gene: 8. Written as DNA, the CDR3 is TGCGCCAGCAGCTTGGGACTGGCTAGCGGGGCCGAGCAGTTCTTC. Translating it yields CASSLGLASGAEQFF. Using reference TRBV5-1 and TRBJ2-1 for the parts outside the CDR3, the full variable domain is KAGVTQTPRYLIKTRGQQVTLSCSPISGHRSVSWYQQTPGQGLQFLFEYFSETQRNKGNFPGRFSGRQFSNSRSEMNVSTLELGDSALYLCASSLGLASGAEQFFGPGTRLTVL.

The chain recombines TRBV19 with TRBJ2-2; 7 bases map to TRBD1. The V gene's germline CDR1 is LNHDA and CDR2 SQIVND (reference sequence). J gave up 6 bases and V 2 bases, and 6 bases lay outside the gene matches. The CDR3 loop spans 15 amino acids. DNA of the CDR3: TGTGCCAGTAGTATAAGGGGGCTTGGGGCCGGGGAGCTGTTTTTT. It is translated as CASSIRGLGAGELFF.

This chain connects TRBV6-1 to TRBJ2-2; D might be TRBD2 (5 bases). This CDR3 has 14 amino acids. V lost 11 bases and J 1 base, leaving 14 bases between the germline ends. Germline assignment: CDR1 MNHNS and CDR2 SASEGT. CDR3 sequence reads: CAGRTGRNTGELFF. CDR3 coding DNA: TGTGCCGGAAGAACTGGGAGGAACACCGGGGAGCTGTTTTTT.